Each of the 2 T cell receptor beta chains below was sequenced from the same sample in a study of chemoradiotherapy in HPV16-positive cancers. Clones were read by immunoSEQ multiplex PCR, and TCRdb kept only the in-frame ones, dropping some. The sample has fewer than 25,000 clones; 80% to 95% are singletons. This specimen consisted of blood, obtained from a patient who underwent chemoradiotherapy. Receptor source: a human donor with HPV-associated anogenital cancer.

This clone has more than one count but fewer than ten. The chain links TRBV7-9 to TRBJ2-1, with a tentative D call TRBD2 (5 bases). There are 15 residues in the CDR3. Per the germline V gene, CDR1 is SEHNR and CDR2 is FQNEAQ (reference sequence). Trimming took off 1 base at V and 3 bases at J, with 10 bases between the two ends. As DNA, the CDR3 is TGTGCCAGCAGCTTAGTGGCTAGCTACTACAATGAGCAGTTCTTC. It yields the protein CASSLVASYYNEQFF.

The table lists this clone with a count of one. The chain employs TRBV5-4 and TRBJ2-5; 12 nucleotides match TRBD2. Unmatched junction bases numbered 5, after V lost 4 bases and J lost 7 bases. Germline V gene data show CDR1 as SGHNT and CDR2 as YYREEE (reference sequence). This CDR3 comprises 14 residues. CDR3 region: CASSPLAGGRTQYF. In nucleotides, the CDR3 is TGTGCCAGCAGCCCCCTAGCGGGGGGGCGGACCCAGTACTTC. The full variable domain, completed using reference TRBV5-4 and TRBJ2-5, is ETGVTQSPTHLIKTRGQQVTLRCSSQSGHNTVSWYQQALGQGPQFIFQYYREEENGRGNFPPRFSGLQFPNYSSELNVNALELDDSALYLCASSPLAGGRTQYFGPGTRLLVL.